Shown below are 25 T cell receptor beta chains from a single sample sequenced in a study of cytomegalovirus exposure and HLA in healthy donors. Researchers ran the PCR with 60 Vbeta and 13 Jbeta primers. Here immunoSEQ multiplex PCR was the method, and the copy in TCRdb shows in-frame clones only, minus some. The sample yields approximately 72,000 clones, around 79% seen once. Sequencing was carried out using PBMCs. The receptor set was obtained from a male donor in good health and CMV-seropositive.

Written as DNA, the CDR3 is TGTGCCAGCAGCCGAGAGATCTTGGTGGGCAATTCACCCCTCCACTTT. The encoded protein is CASSREILVGNSPLHF. The chain couples TRBV28 to TRBJ1-6; D is unresolved. Germline V gives CDR1 MDHEN, CDR2 SYDVKM. The CDR3 covers 16 residues. V lost 6 bases to trimming and J lost 7 bases, with 19 bases between them.

This rearrangement joins TRBV4-1 to TRBJ1-5; TRBD1 agrees at 7 bases. Looked up from germline, CDR1 is MGHRA and CDR2 is YSYEKL. V trimming: 4 bases; J trimming: 1 base; junction bases outside the gene matches: 10. CDR3 length: 17 residues. The CDR3, as DNA: TGCGCCAGCAGCCTACTTCCAGGGGGAGGAAGCAATCAGCCCCAGCATTTT. This translates into CASSLLPGGGSNQPQHF.

J is TRBJ1-5 and V is TRBV28, with D perhaps TRBD1 (6 bases). Germline CDR1 reads MDHEN; CDR2 reads SYDVKM. The CDR3 consists of 13 residues. Trimming shortened V by 3 bases and J by 6 bases, and 9 bases separated the two germline ends. CDR3 in amino acids: CASSLGGLQPQHF. The CDR3 DNA reads TGTGCCAGCAGTTTGGGGGGGCTTCAGCCCCAGCATTTT.

This clone appeared once. The chain has TRBV5-1 and TRBJ2-1, with 10 positions matching TRBD2. The CDR3 length is 15 residues. Germline V gives CDR1 SGHRS, CDR2 YFSETQ. V lost 0 bases, J lost 4 bases, and 1 base stayed unmatched. The CDR3 bases are TGCGCCAGCAGCTTGGCTAGCGGGGGTTACAATGAGCAGTTCTTC. Translation: CASSLASGGYNEQFF.

This chain connects TRBV27 to TRBJ2-7; D is possibly TRBD1 (5 bases). The CDR3 covers 13 residues. Germline loops: CDR1 MNHEY, CDR2 SMNVEV (reference sequence). Trimming removed 6 bases from V and 1 base from J, with 10 bases in between. In nucleotides, the CDR3 is TGTGCCAGCAGAAAAGACAGATCCTACGAGCAGTACTTC. It codes for CASRKDRSYEQYF.

The V call is TRBV6-5, the J call TRBJ2-3; 7 positions agree with TRBD2. CDR3 length: 14 amino acids. Germline V gene sequence: CDR1 MNHEY, CDR2 SVGAGI. Trimming cost V 8 bases and J 2 bases; bases outside gene matches: 7. The CDR3 region has the DNA TGTGCCAGCCGACCGGGGACTAACACAGATACGCAGTATTTT. Residues: CASRPGTNTDTQYF.

The chain combines TRBV11-2 with TRBJ1-2; 8 bases are a match to TRBD1. CDR3 size: 14 residues. V was clipped by 3 bases and J by 8 bases; unmatched bases: 8. Germline CDR1 SGHAT, CDR2 FQNNGV. The CDR3 spells CASSFRGTGEGYTF. The DNA of the CDR3 is TGTGCCAGCAGCTTTAGAGGGACAGGTGAGGGCTACACCTTC.

The chain recombines TRBV4-1 with TRBJ2-5, with D maybe TRBD1 (5 bases). V was cut by 0 bases and J by 0 bases, with 14 bases left in between. The CDR3 spans 17 residues. CDR1 MGHRA and CDR2 YSYEKL come from the germline V gene. The CDR3 reads CASSQDQGSLYQETQYF. Written as DNA, the CDR3 is TGCGCCAGCAGCCAAGATCAGGGCTCCCTGTACCAAGAGACCCAGTACTTC.

The chain has TRBV4-3 and TRBJ2-2, with 12 bases lining up with TRBD2. CDR3 length equals 17 residues. The V gene's germline CDR1 is LGHNA and CDR2 YSLEER. With 4 bases clipped from V and 4 bases from J, the junction kept 7 bases outside the gene matches. The CDR3 loop reads CASSLLTSGGGTGELFF. As DNA, the CDR3 is TGCGCCAGCAGCCTCTTGACTAGCGGGGGCGGCACCGGGGAGCTGTTTTTT.

This clone was picked up a small number of times. The V gene is TRBV6-4, the J gene TRBJ2-1; 12 bases fit TRBD1. The CDR3 has 16 residues. V lost 4 bases, J lost 6 bases, and 7 bases stayed unmatched. CDR1 and CDR2 from the germline V gene are MRHNA and SNTAGT. CDR3 sequence (DNA): TGTGCCAGCAGTGCGGGACCGGGACAGGGGGCCAATGAGCAGTTCTTC. Translation gives CASSAGPGQGANEQFF.

This rearrangement joins TRBV9 to TRBJ2-2, with TRBD2 matching over 8 bases. Germline loops: CDR1 SGDLS, CDR2 YYNGEE. V lost 3 bases to trimming and J lost 3 bases; unmatched junction nucleotides: 16. The CDR3 runs 19 residues. Here the CDR3 reads CASSAPTGVRGGHTGELFF. The CDR3 DNA follows: TGTGCCAGCAGCGCCCCGACAGGTGTTCGGGGGGGGCACACCGGGGAGCTGTTTTTT.

V usage is TRBV10-2 and J usage is TRBJ2-6; unclear D gene. Per germline, CDR1 WSHSY and CDR2 SAAADI. The CDR3 consists of 16 residues. V dropped 1 base and J dropped 0 bases, with 7 bases sitting between them. CDR3: CASSEWSISGANVLTF. The CDR3 DNA reads TGCGCCAGCAGTGAGTGGAGCATCTCTGGGGCCAACGTCCTGACTTTC.

The rearrangement links TRBV27 to TRBJ2-7; D remains ambiguous. The V end lost 3 bases, the J end lost 5 bases, and 14 bases lay between the germline ends. The CDR3 is 14 amino acids. Germline V lookup: CDR1 MNHEY, CDR2 SMNVEV (reference sequence). DNA of the CDR3: TGTGCCAGCAGTTTCGCCCTAATTCGTCACGAGCAGTACTTC. The encoded protein is CASSFALIRHEQYF.

J is TRBJ1-2 and V is TRBV10-3, with unresolved D. The CDR3 is made up of 15 amino acids. V was trimmed by 4 bases and J by 7 bases, leaving 19 bases between them. Germline CDR1 reads ENHRY; CDR2 reads SYGVKD. CDR3 sequence (DNA): TGTGCCATCAGTGCTAGCCGGACCGAACAATTTGGCTACACCTTC. This sequence encodes CAISASRTEQFGYTF.

V gene TRBV7-2 combines with J gene TRBJ2-1; TRBD2 matches at 10 bases. V dropped 2 bases and J dropped 6; count of bases not matched to a gene: 4. The CDR3 totals 15 residues. Germline CDR1 SGHTA, CDR2 FQGNSA. CDR3 protein: CASSLTSGAPNEQFF. In nucleotides, the CDR3 is TGTGCCAGCAGCTTAACTAGCGGGGCCCCCAATGAGCAGTTCTTC.

Here the CDR3 DNA reads TGTGCCATCAGTGACCGATCGACTAGCGGGAAGCGCGAGCAGTACTTC. Encoded protein: CAISDRSTSGKREQYF. The chain carries TRBV10-3 and TRBJ2-7; TRBD2 aligns across 11 bases. J was trimmed by 6 bases and V by 3 bases; bases with no gene match: 10. The CDR3 totals 16 residues. Germline CDR1 is ENHRY and CDR2 is SYGVKD.

The chain employs TRBV6-5 and TRBJ1-6; D is possibly TRBD1 (5 bases). Germline V gene lookup returns CDR1 MNHEY and CDR2 SVGAGI. CDR3 size: 13 residues. Trimming took off 8 bases at V and 14 bases at J, with 19 bases between the two ends. CDR3 nucleotide sequence: TGTGCCAGCTCCCCGGCAGGTGCGGGGGCCCTCCACTTT. This translates into CASSPAGAGALHF.

V and J are TRBV5-1 and TRBJ1-2, with a tentative D call TRBD1 (5 bases). V was cut by 3 bases and J by 2 bases, with 14 bases left in between. This CDR3 spans 15 amino acids. Germline values: CDR1 SGHRS, CDR2 YFSETQ. The chain's CDR3 is CASSYDYRSNYGYTF. The CDR3 DNA sequence: TGCGCCAGCAGCTACGATTACAGGAGCAACTATGGCTACACCTTC.

V is TRBV29-1 and J is TRBJ2-7; 8 nucleotides line up with TRBD1. Germline V CDR1 and CDR2: SQVTM, ANQGSEA. V shed 4 bases and J 3 bases; nucleotides not matched to a gene: 5. The CDR3 extends over 13 amino acids. CDR3 coding DNA: TGCAGCGTTGGGCAGGGGGCTTTCTACGAGCAGTACTTC. Amino acid sequence: CSVGQGAFYEQYF.

The sample holds one count of this clone. The chain has TRBV11-2 and TRBJ2-7; TRBD2 aligns across 7 bases. The germline CDR1 and CDR2 sequences are SGHAT and FQNNGV. The CDR3 covers 15 residues. V lost 8 bases to trimming and J lost 6 bases; unmatched junction nucleotides: 16. CDR3 bases: TGTGCCAGCTCCGTCCGGGACTACGGTCTCTCCGAGCAGTACTTC. Translating gives CASSVRDYGLSEQYF.

This clone has more than one count but fewer than ten. The gene calls are TRBV5-6 and TRBJ1-1; D is unclear. This CDR3 region has 12 residues. Trimming stripped 5 bases from V and 0 bases from J, with 5 bases between. CDR1 and CDR2 from the germline V gene are SGHDT and YYEEEE. The CDR3 coding sequence is TGTGCCAGCAGGGGCCTGAACACTGAAGCTTTCTTT. Translation gives CASRGLNTEAFF.

The rearrangement links TRBV5-8 to TRBJ1-2; a weak D match, TRBD1 (5 bases). The CDR3 totals 14 residues. The ends were cut back, 0 bases at V and 5 bases at J, with 11 bases in the middle. Germline values: CDR1 SGHTS, CDR2 YDEGEE. CDR3: CASSLGAGGYGYTF. The DNA for the CDR3 is TGTGCCAGCAGCTTGGGGGCCGGGGGTTATGGCTACACCTTC.

The V and J genes are TRBV5-1 and TRBJ2-7, with 10 nucleotides matching TRBD2. The CDR3 has 16 amino acids. CDR1 is SGHRS and CDR2 is YFSETQ in the germline V gene. The J segment lost 1 base and the V segment lost 5 bases, leaving 9 bases of the junction unmatched. CDR3 sequence reads: CASRTGTSASSYEQYF. The CDR3 DNA follows: TGCGCCAGCAGAACCGGGACTAGCGCTTCATCCTACGAGCAGTACTTC.

The V call is TRBV5-1, the J call TRBJ2-7; 11 bases map to TRBD2. CDR1 and CDR2 (germline): SGHRS, YFSETQ. This CDR3 spans 15 amino acids. V trimming: 4 bases; J trimming: 5 bases; junction bases outside the gene matches: 8. CDR3: CASSTLAGGSDEQYF. The CDR3 nucleotides are TGCGCCAGCAGCACTTTAGCGGGGGGGAGCGACGAGCAGTACTTC.

The chain couples TRBV27 to TRBJ2-7; TRBD2 might be the D (6 bases). Looked up from germline, CDR1 is MNHEY and CDR2 is SMNVEV (reference sequence). The V gene lost 6 bases and the J gene lost 3 bases, with 12 bases spanning the gap. The CDR3 has 13 amino acids. The CDR3 sequence is CASSRENYYEQYF. In nucleotides, the CDR3 is TGTGCCAGCAGCCGGGAGAATTACTACGAGCAGTACTTC.